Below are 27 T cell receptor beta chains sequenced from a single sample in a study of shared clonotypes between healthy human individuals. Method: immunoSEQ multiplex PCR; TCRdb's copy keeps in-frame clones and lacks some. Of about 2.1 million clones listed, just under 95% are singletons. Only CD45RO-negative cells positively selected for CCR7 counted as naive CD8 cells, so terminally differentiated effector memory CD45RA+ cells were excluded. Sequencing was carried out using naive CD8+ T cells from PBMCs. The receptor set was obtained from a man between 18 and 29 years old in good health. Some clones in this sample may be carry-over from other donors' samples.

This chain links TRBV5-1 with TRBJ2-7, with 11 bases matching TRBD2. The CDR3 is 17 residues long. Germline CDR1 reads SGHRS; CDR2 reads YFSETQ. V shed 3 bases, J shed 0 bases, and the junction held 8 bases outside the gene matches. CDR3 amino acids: CASSSEAGLADSYEQYF. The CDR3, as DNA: TGCGCCAGCAGCTCGGAGGCGGGACTAGCGGACTCCTACGAGCAGTACTTC.

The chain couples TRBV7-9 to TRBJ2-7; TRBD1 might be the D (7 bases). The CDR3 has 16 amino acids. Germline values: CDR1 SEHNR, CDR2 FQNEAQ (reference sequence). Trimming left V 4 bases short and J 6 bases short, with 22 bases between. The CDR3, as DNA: TGTGCCAGCAGCTCCCCCGGGACTTCAGGGGGTTCCGAGCAGTACTTC. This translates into CASSSPGTSGGSEQYF.

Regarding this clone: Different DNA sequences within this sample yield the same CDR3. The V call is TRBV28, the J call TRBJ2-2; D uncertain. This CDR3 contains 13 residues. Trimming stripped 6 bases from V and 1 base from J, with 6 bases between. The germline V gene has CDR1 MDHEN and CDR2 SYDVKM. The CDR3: CASSAVNTGELFF. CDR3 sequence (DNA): TGTGCCAGCAGCGCAGTGAACACCGGGGAGCTGTTTTTT.

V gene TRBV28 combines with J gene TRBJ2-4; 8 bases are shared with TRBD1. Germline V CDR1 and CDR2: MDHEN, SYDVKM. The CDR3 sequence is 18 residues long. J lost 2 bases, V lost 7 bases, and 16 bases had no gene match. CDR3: CASKTDIRGLWTKNIQYF. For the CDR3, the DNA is TGTGCCAGCAAAACCGACATCAGGGGGCTCTGGACCAAAAACATTCAGTACTTC.

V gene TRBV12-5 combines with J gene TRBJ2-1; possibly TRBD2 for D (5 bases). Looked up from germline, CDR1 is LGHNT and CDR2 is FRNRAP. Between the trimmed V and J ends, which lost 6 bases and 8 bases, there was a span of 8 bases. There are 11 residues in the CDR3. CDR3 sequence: CASGSGYEQFF. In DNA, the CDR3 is TGTGCTAGTGGCTCGGGGTATGAGCAGTTCTTC.

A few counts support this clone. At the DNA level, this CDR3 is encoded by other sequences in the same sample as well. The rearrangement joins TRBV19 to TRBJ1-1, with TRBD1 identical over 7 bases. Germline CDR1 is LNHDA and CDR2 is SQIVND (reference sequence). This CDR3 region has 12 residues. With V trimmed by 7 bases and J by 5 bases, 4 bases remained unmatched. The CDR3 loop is CASTRGGTEAFF. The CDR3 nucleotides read TGTGCCAGTACCAGGGGGGGTACTGAAGCTTTCTTT.

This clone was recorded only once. This CDR3 is CASSTRRPDTQYF. The CDR3 DNA follows: TGTGCCAGTAGTACCCGCCGACCAGATACGCAGTATTTT. The V call is TRBV19, the J call TRBJ2-3; no clear D gene. Trimming left V 4 bases short and J 4 bases short, with 9 bases between. Germline V lookup: CDR1 LNHDA, CDR2 SQIVND (reference sequence). The CDR3 is made up of 13 amino acids.

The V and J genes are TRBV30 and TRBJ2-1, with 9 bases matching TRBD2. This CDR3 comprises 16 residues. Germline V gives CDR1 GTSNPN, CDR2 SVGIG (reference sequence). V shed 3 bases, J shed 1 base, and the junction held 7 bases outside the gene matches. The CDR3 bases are TGTGCCTGGAGAGGTAGTAGCGGGAGTTCCTACAATGAGCAGTTCTTC. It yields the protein CAWRGSSGSSYNEQFF.

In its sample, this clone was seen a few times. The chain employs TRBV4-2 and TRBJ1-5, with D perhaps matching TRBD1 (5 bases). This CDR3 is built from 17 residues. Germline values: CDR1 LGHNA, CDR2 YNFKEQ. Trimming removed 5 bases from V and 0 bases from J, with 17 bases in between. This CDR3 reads CASSSLSVGHSNQPQHF. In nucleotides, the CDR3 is TGTGCCAGCAGCAGCCTATCGGTCGGACATAGCAATCAGCCCCAGCATTTT.

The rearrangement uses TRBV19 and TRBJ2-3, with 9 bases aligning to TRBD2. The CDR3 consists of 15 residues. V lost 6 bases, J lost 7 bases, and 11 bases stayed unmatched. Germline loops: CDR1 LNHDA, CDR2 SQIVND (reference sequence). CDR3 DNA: TGTGCCAGTAGCATCGCTGCGGGAGGGCCTAATACGCAGTATTTT. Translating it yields CASSIAAGGPNTQYF.

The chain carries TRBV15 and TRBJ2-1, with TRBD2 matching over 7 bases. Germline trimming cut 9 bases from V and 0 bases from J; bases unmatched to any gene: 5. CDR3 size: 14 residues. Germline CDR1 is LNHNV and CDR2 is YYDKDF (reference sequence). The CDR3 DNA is TGTGCCACTCGATTAGCGGGCTCCTACAATGAGCAGTTCTTC. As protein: CATRLAGSYNEQFF.

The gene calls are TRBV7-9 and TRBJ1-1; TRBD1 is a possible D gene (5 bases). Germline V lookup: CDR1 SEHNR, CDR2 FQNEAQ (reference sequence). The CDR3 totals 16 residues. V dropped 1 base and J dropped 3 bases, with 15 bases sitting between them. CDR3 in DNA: TGTGCCAGCAGCTTAGAGTGGGGCAGGTGGGACACTGAAGCTTTCTTT. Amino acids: CASSLEWGRWDTEAFF.

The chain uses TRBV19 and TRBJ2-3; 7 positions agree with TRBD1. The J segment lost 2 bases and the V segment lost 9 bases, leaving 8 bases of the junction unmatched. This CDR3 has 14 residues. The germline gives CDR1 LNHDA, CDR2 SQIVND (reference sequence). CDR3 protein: CASGGQAFTDTQYF. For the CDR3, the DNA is TGTGCCAGCGGTGGACAGGCCTTCACAGATACGCAGTATTTT.

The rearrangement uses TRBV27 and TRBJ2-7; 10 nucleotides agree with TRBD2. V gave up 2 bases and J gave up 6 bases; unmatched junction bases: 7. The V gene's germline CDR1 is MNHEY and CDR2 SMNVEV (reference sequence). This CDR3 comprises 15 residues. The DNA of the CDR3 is TGTGCCAGCAGTTTAACGCTAGCGGGAGCTTCCGAGCAGTACTTC. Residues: CASSLTLAGASEQYF.

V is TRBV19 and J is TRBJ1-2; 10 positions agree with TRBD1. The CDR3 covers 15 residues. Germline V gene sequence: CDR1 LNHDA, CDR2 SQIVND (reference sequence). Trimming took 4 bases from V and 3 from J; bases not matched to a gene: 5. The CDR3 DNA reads TGTGCCAGTAGTAATTCCGGGACAGGGGACTATGGCTACACCTTC. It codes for CASSNSGTGDYGYTF.

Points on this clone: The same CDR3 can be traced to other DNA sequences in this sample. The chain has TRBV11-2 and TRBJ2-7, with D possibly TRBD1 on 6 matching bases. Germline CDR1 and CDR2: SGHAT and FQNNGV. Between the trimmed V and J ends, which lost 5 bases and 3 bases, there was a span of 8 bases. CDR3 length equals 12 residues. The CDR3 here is CASSQGSYEQYF. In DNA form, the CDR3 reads TGTGCCAGCAGCCAGGGGAGCTACGAGCAGTACTTC.

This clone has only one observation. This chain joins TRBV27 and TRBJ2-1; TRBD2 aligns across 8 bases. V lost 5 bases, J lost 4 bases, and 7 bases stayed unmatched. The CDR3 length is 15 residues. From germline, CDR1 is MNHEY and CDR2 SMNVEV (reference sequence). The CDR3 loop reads CASSPPAGVYNEQFF. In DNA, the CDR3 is TGTGCCAGCAGTCCCCCAGCGGGAGTGTACAATGAGCAGTTCTTC.

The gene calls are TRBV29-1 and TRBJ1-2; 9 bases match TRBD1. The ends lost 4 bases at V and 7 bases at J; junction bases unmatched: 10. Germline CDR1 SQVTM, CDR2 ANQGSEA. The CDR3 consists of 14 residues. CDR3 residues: CSVGEPGQGRGYTF. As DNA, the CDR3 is TGCAGCGTTGGTGAACCGGGACAGGGCCGTGGCTACACCTTC.

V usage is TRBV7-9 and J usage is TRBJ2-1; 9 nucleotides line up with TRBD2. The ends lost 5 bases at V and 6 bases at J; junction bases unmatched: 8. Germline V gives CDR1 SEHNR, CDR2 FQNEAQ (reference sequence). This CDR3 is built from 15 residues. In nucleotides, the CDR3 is TGTGCCAGCAGCAGGGTCGGACTAGCGCTCAATGAGCAGTTCTTC. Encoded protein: CASSRVGLALNEQFF.

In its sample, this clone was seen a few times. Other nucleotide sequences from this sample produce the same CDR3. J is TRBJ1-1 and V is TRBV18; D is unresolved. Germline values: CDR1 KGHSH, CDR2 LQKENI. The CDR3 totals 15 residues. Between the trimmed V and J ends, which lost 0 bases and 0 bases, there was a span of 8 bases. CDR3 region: CASSPPGEMNTEAFF. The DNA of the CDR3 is TGTGCCAGCTCACCACCCGGCGAGATGAACACTGAAGCTTTCTTT.

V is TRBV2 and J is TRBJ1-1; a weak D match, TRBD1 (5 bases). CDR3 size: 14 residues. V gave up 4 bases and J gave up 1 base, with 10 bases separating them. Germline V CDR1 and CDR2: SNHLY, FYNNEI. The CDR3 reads CASSGRDANTEAFF. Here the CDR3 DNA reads TGTGCCAGCAGTGGGAGGGACGCGAACACTGAAGCTTTCTTT.

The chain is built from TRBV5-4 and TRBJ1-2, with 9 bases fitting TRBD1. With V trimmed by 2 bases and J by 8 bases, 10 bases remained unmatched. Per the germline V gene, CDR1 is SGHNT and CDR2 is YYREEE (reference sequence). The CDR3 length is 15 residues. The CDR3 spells CASSFRDRERRGYTF. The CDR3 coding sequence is TGTGCCAGCAGCTTCCGGGACAGGGAGAGAAGGGGCTACACCTTC.

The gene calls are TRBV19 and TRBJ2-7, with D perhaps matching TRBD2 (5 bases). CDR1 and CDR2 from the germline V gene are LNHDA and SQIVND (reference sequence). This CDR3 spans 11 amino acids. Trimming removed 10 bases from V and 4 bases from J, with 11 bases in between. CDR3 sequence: CATQTGYEQYF. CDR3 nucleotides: TGTGCCACCCAGACGGGGTACGAGCAGTACTTC.

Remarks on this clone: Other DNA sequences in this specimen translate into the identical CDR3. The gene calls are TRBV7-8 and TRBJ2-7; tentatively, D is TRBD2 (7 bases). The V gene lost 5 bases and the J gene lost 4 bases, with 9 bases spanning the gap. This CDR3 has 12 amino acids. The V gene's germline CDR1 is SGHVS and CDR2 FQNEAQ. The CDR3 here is CASSRGGYEQYF. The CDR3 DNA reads TGTGCCAGCAGCAGGGGGGGTTACGAGCAGTACTTC.

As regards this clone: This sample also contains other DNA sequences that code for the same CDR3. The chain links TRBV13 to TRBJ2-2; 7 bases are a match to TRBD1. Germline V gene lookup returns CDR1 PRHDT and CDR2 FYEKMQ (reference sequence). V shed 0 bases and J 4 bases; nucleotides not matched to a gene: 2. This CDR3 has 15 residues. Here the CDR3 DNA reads TGTGCCAGCAGCTTAGGCGCAGGGGGCACCGGGGAGCTGTTTTTT. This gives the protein CASSLGAGGTGELFF. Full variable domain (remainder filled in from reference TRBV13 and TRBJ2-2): AAGVIQSPRHLIKEKRETATLKCYPIPRHDTVYWYQQGPGQDPQFLISFYEKMQSDKGSIPDRFSAQQFSDYHSELNMSSLELGDSALYFCASSLGAGGTGELFFGEGSRLTVL.

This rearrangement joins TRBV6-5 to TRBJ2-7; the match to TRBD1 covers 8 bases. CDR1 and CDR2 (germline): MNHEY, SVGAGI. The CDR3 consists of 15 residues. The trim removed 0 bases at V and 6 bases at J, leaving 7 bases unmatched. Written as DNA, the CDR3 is TGTGCCAGCAGTTACTCGCGGCAGGGGGCGTCCGAGCAGTACTTC. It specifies CASSYSRQGASEQYF.

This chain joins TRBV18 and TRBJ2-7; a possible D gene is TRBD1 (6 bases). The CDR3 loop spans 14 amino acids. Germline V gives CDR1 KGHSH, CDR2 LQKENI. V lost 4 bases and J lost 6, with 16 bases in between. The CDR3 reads CASSLGATPSEQYF. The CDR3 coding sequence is TGTGCCAGCTCACTGGGGGCAACGCCGAGCGAGCAGTACTTC.